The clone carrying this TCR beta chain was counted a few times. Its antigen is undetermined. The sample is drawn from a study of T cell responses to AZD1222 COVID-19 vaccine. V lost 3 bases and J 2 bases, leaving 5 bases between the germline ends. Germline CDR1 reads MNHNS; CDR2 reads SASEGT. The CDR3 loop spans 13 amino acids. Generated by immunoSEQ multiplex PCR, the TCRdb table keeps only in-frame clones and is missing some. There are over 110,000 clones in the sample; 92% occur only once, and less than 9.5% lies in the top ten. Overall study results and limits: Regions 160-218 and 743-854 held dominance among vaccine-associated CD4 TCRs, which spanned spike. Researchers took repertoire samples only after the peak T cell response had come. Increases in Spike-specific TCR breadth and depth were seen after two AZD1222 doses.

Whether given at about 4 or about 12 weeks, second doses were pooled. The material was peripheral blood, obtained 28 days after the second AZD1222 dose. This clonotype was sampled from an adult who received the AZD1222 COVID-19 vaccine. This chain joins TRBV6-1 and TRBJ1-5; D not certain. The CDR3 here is CASSDTGNQPQHF. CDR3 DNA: TGTGCCAGCAGTGATACAGGCAATCAGCCCCAGCATTTT.